Below are 7 T cell receptor beta chains sequenced from a single sample in a study of blood T cell repertoires in COVID-19. Clones were sequenced by immunoSEQ multiplex PCR, and TCRdb holds only the in-frame ones, with some missing. Of some 58,000 clones in the sample, over 75% were seen once. The sequencing input was peripheral blood. The source is a human donor in a cohort sampled during active COVID-19.

The V call is TRBV6-5, the J call TRBJ2-2; 12 nucleotides align to TRBD2. CDR3 length equals 15 residues. Germline V CDR1 and CDR2: MNHEY, SVGAGI. J was trimmed by 7 bases and V by 6 bases; bases with no gene match: 6. The CDR3: CASSSSGGAHGELFF. CDR3 DNA: TGTGCCAGCAGCTCTAGCGGGGGGGCCCACGGGGAGCTGTTTTTT.

The chain carries TRBV6-5 and TRBJ1-2, with a possible D match to TRBD1 (6 bases). This CDR3 has 15 amino acids. Trimming took 7 bases from V and 3 from J, leaving 18 bases between them. Per the germline V gene, CDR1 is MNHEY and CDR2 is SVGAGI. CDR3 coding DNA: TGTGCCAGCACTCCCAACCCGGCAGGGGACTATGGCTACACCTTC. It encodes CASTPNPAGDYGYTF.

The V and J genes are TRBV30 and TRBJ2-3; 7 bases align to TRBD1. From germline, CDR1 is GTSNPN and CDR2 SVGIG (reference sequence). The length of the CDR3 is 17 residues. With 3 bases clipped from V and 0 bases from J, the junction kept 12 bases outside the gene matches. The CDR3 loop reads CAWSRGTRTGSTDTQYF. In DNA, the CDR3 is TGTGCCTGGAGCCGCGGAACAAGGACAGGTAGCACAGATACGCAGTATTTT.

The J gene is TRBJ2-5, the V gene TRBV7-3; possibly TRBD2 for D (6 bases). CDR1 SGHTA and CDR2 FQGTGA come from the germline V gene. The CDR3 runs 15 residues. V shed 3 bases and J shed 5 bases, with 16 bases lying between them. The CDR3 nucleotides are TGTGCCAGCAGCTTCCGGGGTTGGGAGGAGGAGACCCAGTACTTC. Translated, it gives CASSFRGWEEETQYF. The whole variable domain, remainder taken from reference TRBV7-3 and TRBJ2-5, is GAGVSQTPSNKVTEKGKYVELRCDPISGHTALYWYRQSLGQGPEFLIYFQGTGAADDSGLPNDRFFAVRPEGSVSTLKIQRTERGDSAVYLCASSFRGWEEETQYFGPGTRLLVL.

V is TRBV10-1 and J is TRBJ2-1; 10 bases are shared with TRBD1. V gave up 3 bases and J gave up 7 bases; unmatched junction bases: 6. The CDR3 has 15 residues. Germline assignment: CDR1 WNHNN and CDR2 SYGVQD (reference sequence). CDR3 sequence (DNA): TGCGCCAGCAGTGAAAGGACAGGGGGATTAAATGAGCAGTTCTTC. This codes for CASSERTGGLNEQFF.

The CDR3 sequence is CASSVGDRGGYEQYF. The CDR3 DNA is TGTGCCAGCAGCGTAGGGGACAGGGGAGGGTACGAGCAGTACTTC. The V and J genes are TRBV9 and TRBJ2-7; 10 bases line up with TRBD1. The CDR3 is 15 residues long. CDR1 and CDR2 (germline): SGDLS, YYNGEE. V lost 0 bases to trimming and J lost 4 bases; unmatched junction nucleotides: 4.

This chain links TRBV18 with TRBJ2-7; TRBD1 might be the D (5 bases). The CDR3 has 16 amino acids. V lost 0 bases and J lost 0, with 12 bases in between. Germline V lookup: CDR1 KGHSH, CDR2 LQKENI. In DNA form, the CDR3 reads TGTGCCAGCTCACCACCTTCAGGGATAAGCTCCTACGAGCAGTACTTC. It specifies CASSPPSGISSYEQYF.